The source of this T cell receptor beta chain is a study of cytomegalovirus exposure and HLA in healthy donors. CDR3 size: 15 residues. Germline V gives CDR1 SGHVS, CDR2 FNYEAQ. V lost 5 bases and J 2 bases, leaving 14 bases between the germline ends. The PCR ran on 60 Vbeta and 13 Jbeta primers. Assay: immunoSEQ multiplex PCR; the TCRdb copy retains only in-frame clones and omits some. The sample carries 150,000 to 200,000 clones, roughly 80% recorded once. The gene calls are TRBV7-6 and TRBJ2-3; perhaps TRBD2 as D (6 bases). This clonotype was sampled from a woman aged 18-29 years in good health and CMV-seronegative. Sequenced material: PBMCs. The CDR3 DNA follows: TGTGCCAGCAGCCCCTCGGGACTCATCACAGATACGCAGTATTTT. Encoded protein: CASSPSGLITDTQYF.